This T cell receptor (beta chain) was captured in a study of cytomegalovirus exposure and HLA in healthy donors. Points from the study as a whole: Researchers reported in a later analysis that a missense DCLRE1C variant was tied to TCR beta V- and J-gene trimming. Among TCR beta chains, those listed as cytomegalovirus-associated numbered about 150. There were several of the most significant clusters that appeared linked to common viral pathogens in a later analysis. Productive status was seen about 90% or about 30% of the time for most TCR beta V segments in an earlier analysis.

Details on this clone: Its antigen is unknown.

The CDR3 has 13 amino acids. V lost 9 bases to trimming and J lost 9 bases; unmatched junction nucleotides: 8. The germline V gene has CDR1 MDHEN and CDR2 SYDVKM. Primers for the PCR totalled 60 Vbeta and 13 Jbeta. Assay used: immunoSEQ multiplex PCR; TCRdb lists only in-frame clones, some missing. The table includes 100,000 to 150,000 clones, more than 65% detected once. The sample consisted of PBMCs. The receptor was derived from a male donor in good health and CMV-seropositive. This rearrangement joins TRBV28 to TRBJ1-6; 7 bases fit TRBD1. DNA for the CDR3: TGTGCCAGTTACAGGGGATCTTTTTCACCCCTCCACTTT. It is translated as CASYRGSFSPLHF.